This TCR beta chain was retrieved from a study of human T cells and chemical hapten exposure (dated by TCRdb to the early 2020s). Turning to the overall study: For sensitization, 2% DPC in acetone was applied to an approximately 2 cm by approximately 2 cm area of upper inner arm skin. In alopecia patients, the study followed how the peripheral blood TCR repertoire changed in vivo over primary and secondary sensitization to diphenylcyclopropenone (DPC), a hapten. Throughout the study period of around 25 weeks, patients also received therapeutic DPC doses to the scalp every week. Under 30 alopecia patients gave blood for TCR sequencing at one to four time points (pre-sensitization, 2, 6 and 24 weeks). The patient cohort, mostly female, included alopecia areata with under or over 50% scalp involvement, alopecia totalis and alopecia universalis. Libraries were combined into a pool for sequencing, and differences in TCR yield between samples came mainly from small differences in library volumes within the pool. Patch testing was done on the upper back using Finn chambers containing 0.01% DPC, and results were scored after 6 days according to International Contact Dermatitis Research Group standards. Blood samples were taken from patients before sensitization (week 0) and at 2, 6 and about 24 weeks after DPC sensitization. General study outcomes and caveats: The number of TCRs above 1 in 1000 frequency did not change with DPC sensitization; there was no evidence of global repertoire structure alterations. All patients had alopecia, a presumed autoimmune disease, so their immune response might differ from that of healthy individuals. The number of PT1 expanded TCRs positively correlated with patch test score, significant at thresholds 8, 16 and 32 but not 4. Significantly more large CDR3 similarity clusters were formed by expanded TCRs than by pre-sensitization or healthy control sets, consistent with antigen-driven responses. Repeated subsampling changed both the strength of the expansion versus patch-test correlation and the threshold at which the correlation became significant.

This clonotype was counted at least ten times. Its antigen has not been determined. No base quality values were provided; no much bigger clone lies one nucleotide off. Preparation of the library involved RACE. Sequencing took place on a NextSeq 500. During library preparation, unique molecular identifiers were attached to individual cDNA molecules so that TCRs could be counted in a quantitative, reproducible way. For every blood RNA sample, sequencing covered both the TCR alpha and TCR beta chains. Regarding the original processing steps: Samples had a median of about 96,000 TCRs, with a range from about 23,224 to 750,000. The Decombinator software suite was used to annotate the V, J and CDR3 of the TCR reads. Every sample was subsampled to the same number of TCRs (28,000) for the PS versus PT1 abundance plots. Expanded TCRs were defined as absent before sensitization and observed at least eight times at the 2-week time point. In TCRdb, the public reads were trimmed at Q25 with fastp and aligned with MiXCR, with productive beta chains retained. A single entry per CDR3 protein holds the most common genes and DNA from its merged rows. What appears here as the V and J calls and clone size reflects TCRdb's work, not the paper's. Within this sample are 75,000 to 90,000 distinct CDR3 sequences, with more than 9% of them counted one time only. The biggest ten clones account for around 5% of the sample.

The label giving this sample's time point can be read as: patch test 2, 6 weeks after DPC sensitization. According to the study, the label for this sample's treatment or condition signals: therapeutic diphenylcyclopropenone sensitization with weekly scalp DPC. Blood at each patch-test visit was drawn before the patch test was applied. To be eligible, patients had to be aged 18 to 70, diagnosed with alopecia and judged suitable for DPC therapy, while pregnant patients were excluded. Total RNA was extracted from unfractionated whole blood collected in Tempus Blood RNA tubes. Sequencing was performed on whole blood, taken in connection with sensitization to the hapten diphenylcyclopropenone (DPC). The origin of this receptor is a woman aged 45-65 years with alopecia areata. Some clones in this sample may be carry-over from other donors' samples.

The DNA sequence is TGTGCCAGCAGCTTGGCTAGCCCCTACAATGAGCAGTTCTTC. The translation is CASSLASPYNEQFF. Recombination joined TRBV11-2 with TRBJ2-1; 5 matching bases give a weak D call of TRBD2. V lost 3 bases and J lost 2 bases; the stretch between them is 8 bases long. The CDR3 starts with the cysteine, ends with the phenylalanine, and has 14 residues. CDR3 DNA only is kept here, 42 bases in frame from base 1. CDR1 is given as SGHAT and CDR2 as FQNNGV, both from the germline V gene.